The T cell receptor (beta chain) described here comes from a study of T cells after yellow fever vaccination. A single record per CDR3 protein comes from TCRdb applying MiXCR to the 5' RACE reads. The sample includes nearly 550,000 distinct CDR3 sequences, over 15% of them seen just once. Trimming removed 4 bases from V and 1 base from J, with 11 bases in between. This CDR3 has 14 residues. Germline values: CDR1 MGHDK, CDR2 SYGVNS. This sequence joins TRBV25-1 and TRBJ2-7; no reliable D call. The sequenced sample was PBMCs, obtained 15 days after the yellow fever booster vaccination. The TCR originated in a man aged 25 to 40 who received the YFV17D yellow fever vaccine. The CDR3 loop is CASSGSVLSYEQYF. CDR3 sequence (DNA): TGTGCCAGCAGTGGGAGCGTCTTGTCCTACGAGCAGTACTTC.